This T cell receptor (beta chain) was identified during a study of blood T cell repertoires in COVID-19. Looking at the study overall: Acute and convalescent COVID-19 samples came from the United States, Italy and Spain.

Self-reported history from a screening survey and questionnaire set each donor's cohort. The study counted Cohort 3 donors as recovered given two negative PCRs, clearance, or symptom resolution. Per the original data handling: Amplification of reference gene primers was used by the study to estimate nucleated cell counts. Assay used: immunoSEQ multiplex PCR; TCRdb lists only in-frame clones, some missing. The DNA was the basis for D and trimming; V, J and clone size are from that table. The repertoire consists of about 380,000 clones, with more than 75% occurring once and the leading ten covering roughly 1.2%. V was pared by 5 bases and J by 2 bases, with 2 bases between. CDR3 length equals 11 residues. In germline, CDR1 is SGHNT, CDR2 YENEEA.

This chain links TRBV11-3 with TRBJ2-3; D call uncertain. The origin of this receptor is a woman younger than 30 who had recovered from COVID-19. What was sequenced was PBMCs or T cells enriched from blood (not recorded which). Here the CDR3 reads CASSLTDTQYF. The CDR3 coding sequence is TGTGCCAGCAGCCTCACAGATACGCAGTATTTT.